This entry describes one TCR beta chain. The entry originates in a study of blood T cell repertoires in COVID-19. Study at large: Whether acute or convalescent, the COVID-19 samples came from the United States, Italy and Spain. PBMCs, B-cell-depleted T cells, or T cells were the source of the cDNA or gDNA that made up the material.

Authors' processing steps: By means of reference gene primer amplification, nucleated cell counts were estimated. Clones were read by immunoSEQ multiplex PCR, and TCRdb kept only the in-frame ones, dropping some. That table is the source of V, J and clone size, and D and trimming were worked out from the DNA. The repertoire has 250,000 to 300,000 clones, over 65% of them found once; the top ten carry roughly 4.5%. CDR1 is MDHEN, CDR2 SYDVKM, per germline. V lost 3 bases and J lost 2, with 11 bases in between. The CDR3 covers 15 residues. The rearrangement joins TRBV28 to TRBJ1-5; the D gene is possibly TRBD1 (5 bases). The sample comprised peripheral blood. This receptor was identified in a man in his fifties or sixties who had recovered from COVID-19. The CDR3 loop is CASSFRGGGNQPQHF. CDR3 coding DNA: TGTGCCAGCAGTTTTAGGGGAGGTGGCAATCAGCCCCAGCATTTT.